This T cell receptor (beta chain) emerged from a study of T cell repertoires in aging, cancer and after chemotherapy. TRB rearrangements spanning V, D and J were amplified using mixed TRB-A/B primers. A single record per CDR3 protein comes from TCRdb applying MiXCR to the multiplex PCR reads. The sample records about 13,000 distinct CDR3 sequences, around a quarter being singletons. Peripheral blood genomic DNA, not sorted cells or RNA, was the template. The CDR3 contains 17 residues. Germline CDR1 and CDR2: MNHEY and SVGEGT. V was cut by 5 bases and J by 2 bases, with 20 bases left in between. The chain links TRBV6-2 or TRBV6-3 to TRBJ2-3; D remains unclear. This sequence was found in a human donor in good health. What was sequenced was blood. In DNA form, the CDR3 reads TGTGCCAGCAGTCTCCTAGGTGAGTCCTGGACCACAGATACGCAGTATTTT. It yields the protein CASSLLGESWTTDTQYF.